The rows below give T cell receptor beta chains drawn from one sample of a study of beta chain features in type 1 diabetes. TCRdb's table, derived via immunoSEQ multiplex PCR, lists solely in-frame clones and lacks some. The sample carries nearly 700,000 clones, around an eighth recorded once. The sample was naive CD4+ T cells from blood. All receptors derive from a man aged 18-30 years with type 1 diabetes. Both conserved end residues are part of each CDR3. D genes are given only for firm matches. Size values are once, few and many counts, or a class for expanded clones, and some rows have none.

d_gene: -; j_gene: TRBJ1-6; abundance: -; v_gene: TRBV4-2; CDR3nt: TGTGCCAGCAGCCAAGTGGCCGGGACATCAGGTTCACCCCTCCACTTT; CDR3aa: CASSQVAGTSGSPLHF
d_gene: -; j_gene: TRBJ1-5; abundance: few; v_gene: TRBV19; CDR3nt: TGTGCCAGTAGTACCCGGGCCAGGGGCAATCAGCCCCAGCATTTT; CDR3aa: CASSTRARGNQPQHF
d_gene: -; j_gene: TRBJ1-5; abundance: -; v_gene: TRBV7-2; CDR3nt: TGTGCCAGCAGCCCCCGGACAGGCAATCAGCCCCAGCATTTT; CDR3aa: CASSPRTGNQPQHF
d_gene: -; j_gene: TRBJ2-7; abundance: -; v_gene: TRBV18; CDR3nt: TGTGCCAGCTCACCATTAGGGGGGCCCAGTCAGTACTTC; CDR3aa: CASSPLGGPSQYF
d_gene: TRBD1; j_gene: TRBJ2-6; abundance: few; v_gene: TRBV28; CDR3nt: TGTGCCAGCAGTGGGACAGCTGGGGCCAACGTCCTGACTTTC; CDR3aa: CASSGTAGANVLTF
d_gene: -; j_gene: TRBJ2-7; abundance: -; v_gene: TRBV5-1; CDR3nt: TGCGCCAGCAGCTCCCCGACGGACTACGAGCAGTACTTC; CDR3aa: CASSSPTDYEQYF
d_gene: TRBD2; j_gene: TRBJ2-5; abundance: few; v_gene: TRBV4-2; CDR3nt: TGTGCCAGCAGCCAGGGAACTAGCGAGTCAGAGACCCAGTACTTC; CDR3aa: CASSQGTSESETQYF
d_gene: -; j_gene: TRBJ1-6; abundance: -; v_gene: TRBV13; CDR3nt: TGTGCCAGCAGCTTGCGGCAGGGTCAGAGAAATTCACCCCTCCACTTT; CDR3aa: CASSLRQGQRNSPLHF
d_gene: -; j_gene: TRBJ2-7; abundance: -; v_gene: TRBV10-3; CDR3nt: TGTGCCATCAGTGAAGGAGGGTCCCGCCACTTC; CDR3aa: CAISEGGSRHF
d_gene: -; j_gene: TRBJ1-1; abundance: -; v_gene: TRBV14; CDR3nt: TGTGCCAGCAGCCATGGGGGGGCGGCTTTCTTT; CDR3aa: CASSHGGAAFF
d_gene: TRBD1; j_gene: TRBJ1-4; abundance: few; v_gene: TRBV6-1; CDR3nt: TGTGCCAGCAGTGGCCAGACAGGGTGGGATGGTGATGAAAAACTGTTTTTT; CDR3aa: CASSGQTGWDGDEKLFF
d_gene: -; j_gene: TRBJ1-5; abundance: -; v_gene: TRBV9; CDR3nt: TGTGCCAGCAGCACGTTGGACAGTCCCAATCAGCCCCAGCATTTT; CDR3aa: CASSTLDSPNQPQHF
d_gene: -; j_gene: TRBJ1-3; abundance: -; v_gene: TRBV5-1; CDR3nt: TGCGCCAGCAGCTTGGTCGGGGTTGGAAACACCATATATTTT; CDR3aa: CASSLVGVGNTIYF
d_gene: -; j_gene: TRBJ2-2; abundance: few; v_gene: TRBV28; CDR3nt: TGTGCCAGCAGAGGGGCAGGGGTTACCGGGGAGCTGTTTTTT; CDR3aa: CASRGAGVTGELFF
d_gene: -; j_gene: TRBJ1-5; abundance: -; v_gene: TRBV2; CDR3nt: TGTGCCAGCAACGCAGATAGCAATCAGCCCCAGCATTTT; CDR3aa: CASNADSNQPQHF
d_gene: -; j_gene: TRBJ1-1; abundance: -; v_gene: TRBV11-2; CDR3nt: TGTGCCAGCAGCTTAGCAGGGCCATTGAACACTGAAGCTTTCTTT; CDR3aa: CASSLAGPLNTEAFF
d_gene: TRBD1; j_gene: TRBJ1-2; abundance: -; v_gene: TRBV13; CDR3nt: TGTGCCAGCAGCTTAGGAGGGACAGGAGGACCCGGCTATGGCTACACCTTC; CDR3aa: CASSLGGTGGPGYGYTF
d_gene: TRBD2; j_gene: TRBJ2-2; abundance: few; v_gene: TRBV19; CDR3nt: TGTGCCAGTAGTATTTCCGGGACTATCTACACCGGGGAGCTGTTTTTT; CDR3aa: CASSISGTIYTGELFF
d_gene: -; j_gene: TRBJ2-7; abundance: few; v_gene: TRBV7-9; CDR3nt: TGTGCCAGCAGCCCGGGAACAGGGTCCTACGAGCAGTACTTC; CDR3aa: CASSPGTGSYEQYF
d_gene: TRBD1; j_gene: TRBJ2-7; abundance: few; v_gene: TRBV30; CDR3nt: TGTGCCTGGAGTGTACTGACAGGGGCTAGTGGGCAGTACTTC; CDR3aa: CAWSVLTGASGQYF
d_gene: -; j_gene: TRBJ1-1; abundance: -; v_gene: TRBV14; CDR3nt: TGTGCCAGCAGCCAAGTGCAGGCCACTGAAGCTTTCTTT; CDR3aa: CASSQVQATEAFF
d_gene: -; j_gene: TRBJ1-5; abundance: -; v_gene: TRBV28; CDR3nt: TGTGCCAGCCATCGAGGCAATCAGCCCCAGCATTTT; CDR3aa: CASHRGNQPQHF
d_gene: -; j_gene: TRBJ1-1; abundance: few; v_gene: TRBV18; CDR3nt: TGTGCCAGCCTACCGAGCCAGGGGAACACTGAAGCTTTCTTT; CDR3aa: CASLPSQGNTEAFF
d_gene: -; j_gene: TRBJ1-2; abundance: few; v_gene: TRBV28; CDR3nt: TGTGCCAGCAGACTTGGACAGTCGGTTGCTGGCTACACCTTC; CDR3aa: CASRLGQSVAGYTF
d_gene: -; j_gene: TRBJ2-1; abundance: few; v_gene: TRBV9; CDR3nt: TGTGCCAGCAGCGTCGCGTCGGGGAATGAGCAGTTCTTC; CDR3aa: CASSVASGNEQFF
d_gene: -; j_gene: TRBJ2-3; abundance: few; v_gene: TRBV29-1; CDR3nt: TGCAGCGTTGGTCTGGGGAGCACAGATACGCAGTATTTT; CDR3aa: CSVGLGSTDTQYF
d_gene: TRBD1; j_gene: TRBJ1-6; abundance: few; v_gene: TRBV5-6; CDR3nt: TGTGCCAGCAGCCCTGACAGGGTGAATTCACCCCTCCACTTT; CDR3aa: CASSPDRVNSPLHF
d_gene: -; j_gene: TRBJ2-7; abundance: -; v_gene: TRBV21-1; CDR3nt: TGTGCCAGCGCCCACAGGCCCCCTGACTACGAGCAGTACTTC; CDR3aa: CASAHRPPDYEQYF
d_gene: TRBD1; j_gene: TRBJ2-1; abundance: few; v_gene: TRBV30; CDR3nt: TGTGCCTGGAGTGTGGGGCAGACGGGACAGAATGAGCAGTTCTTC; CDR3aa: CAWSVGQTGQNEQFF
d_gene: -; j_gene: TRBJ2-1; abundance: few; v_gene: TRBV7-9; CDR3nt: TGTGCCAGCAGCTCGAGTTGGGTCCACAATGAGCAGTTCTTC; CDR3aa: CASSSSWVHNEQFF
d_gene: -; j_gene: TRBJ2-4; abundance: -; v_gene: TRBV19; CDR3nt: TGTGCCAGTAGTATAGGAGCCGAGCTAAACATTCAGTACTTC; CDR3aa: CASSIGAELNIQYF
d_gene: TRBD1; j_gene: TRBJ2-5; abundance: few; v_gene: TRBV12-5; CDR3nt: TGTGCTAGTGGTCCGGGACAGAGGGACCAAGAGACCCAGTACTTC; CDR3aa: CASGPGQRDQETQYF
d_gene: -; j_gene: TRBJ2-5; abundance: -; v_gene: TRBV4-1; CDR3nt: TGTGCCAGCAGCCAAGAGCCTAGCGGAGCGAACAGGGCCCAGTACTTC; CDR3aa: CASSQEPSGANRAQYF
d_gene: -; j_gene: TRBJ1-2; abundance: -; v_gene: TRBV5-4; CDR3nt: TGTGCCAGCAGCTGGGACAATCGTGGCTACACCTTC; CDR3aa: CASSWDNRGYTF
d_gene: TRBD1; j_gene: TRBJ2-5; abundance: -; v_gene: TRBV7-7; CDR3nt: TGTGCTAGCAGCCAGGGACAGAAAGAGACCCAGTACTTC; CDR3aa: CASSQGQKETQYF
d_gene: -; j_gene: TRBJ2-5; abundance: -; v_gene: TRBV5-4; CDR3nt: TGTGCCAGCAGCTTGAGTCGAGACCAAGAGACCCAGTACTTC; CDR3aa: CASSLSRDQETQYF
d_gene: -; j_gene: TRBJ1-6; abundance: -; v_gene: TRBV5-6; CDR3nt: TGTGCCAGCAGCCCGGAGGGGTTCGATAATTCACCCCTCCACTTT; CDR3aa: CASSPEGFDNSPLHF
d_gene: -; j_gene: TRBJ1-1; abundance: -; v_gene: TRBV5-1; CDR3nt: TGCGCCAGCAGCCCGGGCACTGAAGCTTTCTTT; CDR3aa: CASSPGTEAFF
d_gene: -; j_gene: TRBJ2-3; abundance: -; v_gene: TRBV19; CDR3nt: TGTGCCAGCAGAGACGGGACGCATACAGATACGCAGTATTTT; CDR3aa: CASRDGTHTDTQYF
d_gene: -; j_gene: TRBJ1-2; abundance: -; v_gene: TRBV28; CDR3nt: TGTATGGCTCGCAGACCCTTTAACTATGGCTACACCTTC; CDR3aa: CMARRPFNYGYTF
d_gene: -; j_gene: TRBJ2-2; abundance: -; v_gene: TRBV30; CDR3nt: TGTGCCTGGAGTGTAATCGGAACCGGGGAGCTGTTTTTT; CDR3aa: CAWSVIGTGELFF
d_gene: TRBD1; j_gene: TRBJ2-1; abundance: -; v_gene: TRBV5-1; CDR3nt: TGCGCCAGCAGCTCGACAGGGGAGGCCTACAATGAGCAGTTCTTC; CDR3aa: CASSSTGEAYNEQFF
d_gene: -; j_gene: TRBJ1-2; abundance: few; v_gene: TRBV30; CDR3nt: TGTGCCTGGGGGCGGCCTATCTATGGCTACACCTTC; CDR3aa: CAWGRPIYGYTF
d_gene: -; j_gene: TRBJ1-1; abundance: -; v_gene: TRBV11-2; CDR3nt: TGTGCCAGCAGCTTCCGGAGAACCATGAACACTGAAGCTTTCTTT; CDR3aa: CASSFRRTMNTEAFF
d_gene: -; j_gene: TRBJ2-7; abundance: -; v_gene: TRBV18; CDR3nt: TGTGCCAGCTCACCAATGGCAGGGGGGCCTAACGAGCAGTACTTC; CDR3aa: CASSPMAGGPNEQYF
d_gene: -; j_gene: TRBJ1-1; abundance: -; v_gene: TRBV7-9; CDR3nt: TGTGCCAGCAGCTTGATGGGGGCCGTAAACACTGAAGCTTTCTTT; CDR3aa: CASSLMGAVNTEAFF
d_gene: TRBD1; j_gene: TRBJ1-1; abundance: -; v_gene: TRBV2; CDR3nt: TGTGCCAGCAGGACGGACAGGATGAACACTGAAGCTTTCTTT; CDR3aa: CASRTDRMNTEAFF
d_gene: -; j_gene: TRBJ2-1; abundance: few; v_gene: TRBV30; CDR3nt: TGTGCCTGGAGTGTACTAATCGGTGGGAATGAGCAGTTCTTC; CDR3aa: CAWSVLIGGNEQFF
d_gene: -; j_gene: TRBJ1-4; abundance: -; v_gene: TRBV18; CDR3nt: TGTGCCAGCTCACCCGCGGAGACTAATGAAAAACTGTTTTTT; CDR3aa: CASSPAETNEKLFF
d_gene: -; j_gene: TRBJ2-7; abundance: -; v_gene: TRBV30; CDR3nt: TGTGCCTCCCTATATCGGGGGAGTTACGAGCAGTACTTC; CDR3aa: CASLYRGSYEQYF
d_gene: -; j_gene: TRBJ2-3; abundance: -; v_gene: TRBV29-1; CDR3nt: TGCAGCGTTGCTGGACAGACTAGCACAGATACGCAGTATTTT; CDR3aa: CSVAGQTSTDTQYF